A selection of T cell receptor beta chains follows, all from one sample in a study of cytomegalovirus exposure and HLA in healthy donors. This table comes from immunoSEQ multiplex PCR, and its TCRdb copy is limited to in-frame clones, with some not included. The table includes 210,000 or so clones, about 87% detected once. The sample was PBMCs. The receptors were sampled from a man aged 30 to 39 in good health and CMV-seronegative. The CDR3 runs from the conserved cysteine through the conserved F or W. The order of the fields is V gene, D gene, J gene, CDR3 length, CDR3 DNA, CDR3 protein. D genes are given only for firm matches.

V gene: TRBV14; D gene: TRBD1; J gene: TRBJ1-2; CDR3 length: 14; CDR3 DNA: TGTGCCAGCAGCTCTCCGGGACAGGGTTATGGCTACACCTTC; CDR3 protein: CASSSPGQGYGYTF
V gene: TRBV30; D gene: TRBD2; J gene: TRBJ2-3; CDR3 length: 15; CDR3 DNA: TGTGCCTGGAGTGTACCAGCGGGAGGCCCAGATACGCAGTATTTT; CDR3 protein: CAWSVPAGGPDTQYF
V gene: TRBV19; D gene: TRBD1; J gene: TRBJ2-7; CDR3 length: 15; CDR3 DNA: TGTGCCAGTAGTGCCTCGACAGGGCCTCCATACGAGCAGTACTTC; CDR3 protein: CASSASTGPPYEQYF
V gene: TRBV9; D gene: .; J gene: TRBJ2-2; CDR3 length: 14; CDR3 DNA: TGTGCCAGCAGCGTAGGGGGGCGGACCGGGGAGCTGTTTTTT; CDR3 protein: CASSVGGRTGELFF
V gene: TRBV5-5; D gene: .; J gene: TRBJ1-5; CDR3 length: 13; CDR3 DNA: TGTGCCAGCAGCTTACTGTTCAATCAGCCCCAGCATTTT; CDR3 protein: CASSLLFNQPQHF
V gene: TRBV4-2; D gene: .; J gene: TRBJ2-5; CDR3 length: 15; CDR3 DNA: TGTGCCAGCAGCCAAGCCTCAGGGGCACGAGAGACCCAGTACTTC; CDR3 protein: CASSQASGARETQYF
V gene: TRBV29-1; D gene: TRBD2; J gene: TRBJ2-1; CDR3 length: 13; CDR3 DNA: TGCAGCGGGATAGCGGGAGCGGGGAATGAGCAGTTCTTC; CDR3 protein: CSGIAGAGNEQFF
V gene: TRBV5-1; D gene: TRBD1; J gene: TRBJ2-7; CDR3 length: 14; CDR3 DNA: TGCGCCAGCACCAGGGACAGGGAGAGATACGAGCAGTACTTC; CDR3 protein: CASTRDRERYEQYF
V gene: TRBV19; D gene: .; J gene: TRBJ2-2; CDR3 length: 15; CDR3 DNA: TGTGCCAGTAGCCCTCGCGGGGGCCGCACCGGGGAGCTGTTTTTT; CDR3 protein: CASSPRGGRTGELFF
V gene: TRBV6-1; D gene: .; J gene: TRBJ1-1; CDR3 length: 14; CDR3 DNA: TGTGCCAGCAGTGAATCGACAGGAACCACTGAAGCTTTCTTT; CDR3 protein: CASSESTGTTEAFF
V gene: TRBV6-6; D gene: .; J gene: TRBJ1-5; CDR3 length: 15; CDR3 DNA: TGTGCCAGCAGTTACGACTCCCGGACAGTTTTCCCCCAGCATTTT; CDR3 protein: CASSYDSRTVFPQHF
V gene: TRBV7-2; D gene: .; J gene: TRBJ2-1; CDR3 length: 17; CDR3 DNA: TGTGCCAGCAGCTTAGGGTCCCTTAGCAGACCCAACAATGAGCAGTTCTTC; CDR3 protein: CASSLGSLSRPNNEQFF
V gene: TRBV21-1; D gene: .; J gene: TRBJ1-3; CDR3 length: 17; CDR3 DNA: TGTGCCAGCAGCAAAAAATTGCCGGGGGGCTGGGGAAACACCATATATTTT; CDR3 protein: CASSKKLPGGWGNTIYF
V gene: TRBV27; D gene: .; J gene: TRBJ1-1; CDR3 length: 11; CDR3 DNA: TGTGCCAGCATAGGGGTGACTGAAGCTTTCTTT; CDR3 protein: CASIGVTEAFF
V gene: TRBV21-1; D gene: .; J gene: TRBJ2-4; CDR3 length: 15; CDR3 DNA: TGTGCCAGCAGCAAAGGGCCCTCGGACAGTCGAATTCAGTACTTC; CDR3 protein: CASSKGPSDSRIQYF
V gene: TRBV29-1; D gene: TRBD1; J gene: TRBJ2-3; CDR3 length: 15; CDR3 DNA: TGCAGCGCTAACTATAGACAGGGGAACACAGATACGCAGTATTTT; CDR3 protein: CSANYRQGNTDTQYF
V gene: TRBV18; D gene: .; J gene: TRBJ2-7; CDR3 length: 14; CDR3 DNA: TGTGCCAGCTCACCCACGCCAGGGGCGAACGAGCAGTACTTC; CDR3 protein: CASSPTPGANEQYF
V gene: TRBV5-4; D gene: .; J gene: TRBJ2-3; CDR3 length: 16; CDR3 DNA: TGTGCCAGCAGCATGTGGGGCAGGGGTCACACAGATACGCAGTATTTT; CDR3 protein: CASSMWGRGHTDTQYF
V gene: TRBV6-5; D gene: TRBD1; J gene: TRBJ1-5; CDR3 length: 14; CDR3 DNA: TGTGCCAGCAGTCGGGACAGGGTGGTTCAGCCCCAGCATTTT; CDR3 protein: CASSRDRVVQPQHF
V gene: TRBV30; D gene: TRBD1; J gene: TRBJ1-2; CDR3 length: 14; CDR3 DNA: TGTGCCTGGGGACTGGGGGGACAGGGATCTGGCTACACCTTC; CDR3 protein: CAWGLGGQGSGYTF